This T cell receptor (beta chain) comes out of a study of blood T cell repertoires in COVID-19. Study context: COVID-19 samples collected from the United States, Italy and Spain covered acute and convalescent phases. T cells, B-cell-depleted T cells, or PBMCs provided the cDNA or gDNA that served as material.

Under the authors' procedure: Reference gene primer amplification gave nucleated cell count estimates. The assay was immunoSEQ multiplex PCR, and TCRdb's table has in-frame clones only and misses some. From that table come the V and J calls and clone size; the DNA was used to work out D and trimming. The data hold tens of thousands of clones, with 80% to 90% observed a single time. CDR1 SGHNT and CDR2 YYREEE come from the germline V gene (reference sequence). The J segment lost 2 bases and the V segment lost 3 bases, leaving 4 bases of the junction unmatched. The CDR3 contains 14 residues. The J gene is TRBJ2-5, the V gene TRBV5-4, with TRBD1 identical over 7 bases. This sequence was found in a man aged 55-75 years with acute or convalescent COVID-19. Material for sequencing was peripheral blood. The CDR3 loop is CASSSGGRQETQYF. CDR3 coding DNA: TGTGCCAGCAGCTCAGGGGGTAGGCAAGAGACCCAGTACTTC.